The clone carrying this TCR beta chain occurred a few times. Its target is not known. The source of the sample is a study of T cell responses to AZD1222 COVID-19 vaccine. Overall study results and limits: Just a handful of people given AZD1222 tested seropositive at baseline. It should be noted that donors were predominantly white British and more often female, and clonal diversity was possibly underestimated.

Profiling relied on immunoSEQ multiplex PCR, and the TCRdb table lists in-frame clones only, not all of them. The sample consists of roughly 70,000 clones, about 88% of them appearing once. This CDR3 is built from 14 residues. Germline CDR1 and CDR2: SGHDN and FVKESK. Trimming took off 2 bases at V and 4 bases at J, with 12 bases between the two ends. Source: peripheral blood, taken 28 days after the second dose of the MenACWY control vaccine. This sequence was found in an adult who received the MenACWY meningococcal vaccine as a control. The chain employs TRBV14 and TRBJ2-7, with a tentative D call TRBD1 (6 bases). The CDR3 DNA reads TGTGCCAGCAGCCAATCCGGGACACATTACGAGCAGTACTTC. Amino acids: CASSQSGTHYEQYF.